This T cell receptor (beta chain) was captured in a study of cytomegalovirus exposure and HLA in healthy donors. Study conclusions and caveats: Relative to equally common others, HLA-associated TCR beta chains showed greater clonal expansion in a later analysis. CMV serostatus alone was available as immune exposure information.

The donors were healthy bone marrow donors. About this clone: Its target is unknown.

PCR used 60 Vbeta primers and 13 Jbeta primers. Some clones are missing from TCRdb's copy, which holds only in-frame ones; the method was immunoSEQ multiplex PCR. The table lists some 150,000 clones, roughly 82% of them singletons. V was clipped by 4 bases and J by 2 bases, with 11 bases between them. Germline V CDR1 and CDR2: MDHEN, SYDVKM. The CDR3 loop spans 14 amino acids. This clonotype was obtained from a man between 18 and 29 years old in good health and CMV-seropositive. This chain connects TRBV28 to TRBJ2-5, with a weak D call TRBD2 (5 bases). The specimen was PBMCs. The CDR3 sequence is CASSSWERQETQYF. The CDR3 bases are TGTGCCAGCAGTTCATGGGAGAGACAAGAGACCCAGTACTTC.